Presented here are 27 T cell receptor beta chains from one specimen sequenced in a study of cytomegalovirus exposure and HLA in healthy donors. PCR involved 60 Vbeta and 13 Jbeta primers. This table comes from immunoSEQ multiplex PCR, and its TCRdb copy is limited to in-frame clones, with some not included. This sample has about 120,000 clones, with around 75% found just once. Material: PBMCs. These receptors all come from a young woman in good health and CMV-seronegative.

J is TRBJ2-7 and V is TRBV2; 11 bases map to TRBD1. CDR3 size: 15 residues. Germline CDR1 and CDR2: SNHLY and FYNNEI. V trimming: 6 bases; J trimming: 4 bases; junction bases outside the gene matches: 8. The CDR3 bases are TGTGCCAGCAGCAACCGGGACAGGGGGACATACGAGCAGTACTTC. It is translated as CASSNRDRGTYEQYF. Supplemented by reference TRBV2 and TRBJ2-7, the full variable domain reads EPEVTQTPSHQVTQMGQEVILRCVPISNHLYFYWYRQILGQKVEFLVSFYNNEISEKSEIFDDQFSVERPDGSNFTLKIRSTKLEDSAMYFCASSNRDRGTYEQYFGPGTRLTVT.

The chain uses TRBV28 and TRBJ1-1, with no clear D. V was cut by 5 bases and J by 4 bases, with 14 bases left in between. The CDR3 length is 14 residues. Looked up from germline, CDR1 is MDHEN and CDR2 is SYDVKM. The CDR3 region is CASSPQEESTEAFF. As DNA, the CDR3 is TGTGCCAGCAGTCCCCAGGAAGAAAGCACTGAAGCTTTCTTT.

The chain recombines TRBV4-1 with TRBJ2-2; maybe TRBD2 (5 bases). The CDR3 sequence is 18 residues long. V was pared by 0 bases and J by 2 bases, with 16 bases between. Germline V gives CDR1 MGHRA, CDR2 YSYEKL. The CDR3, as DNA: TGCGCCAGCAGCCAAGATCGGCATCTAGCTATTAACACCGGGGAGCTGTTTTTT. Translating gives CASSQDRHLAINTGELFF.

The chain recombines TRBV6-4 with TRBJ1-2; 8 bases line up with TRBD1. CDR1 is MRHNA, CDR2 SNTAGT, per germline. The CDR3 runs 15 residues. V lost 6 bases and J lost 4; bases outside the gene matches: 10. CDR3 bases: TGTGCCAGCAGCCGTGGACAGGGAGGCTCCTATGGCTACACCTTC. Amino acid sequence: CASSRGQGGSYGYTF.

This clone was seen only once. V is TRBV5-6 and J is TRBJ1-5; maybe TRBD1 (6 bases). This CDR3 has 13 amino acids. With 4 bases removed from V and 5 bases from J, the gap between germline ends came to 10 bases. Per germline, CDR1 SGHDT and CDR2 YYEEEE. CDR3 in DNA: TGTGCCAGCAGCCTTTCAGGGGATCAGCCCCAGCATTTT. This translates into CASSLSGDQPQHF.

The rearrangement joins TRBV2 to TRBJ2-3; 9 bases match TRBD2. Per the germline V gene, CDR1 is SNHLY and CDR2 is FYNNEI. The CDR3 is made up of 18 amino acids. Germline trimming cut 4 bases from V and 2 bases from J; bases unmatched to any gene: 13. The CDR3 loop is CASSAPVGASGDTDTQYF. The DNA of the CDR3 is TGTGCCAGCAGTGCCCCGGTCGGGGCTAGCGGGGACACAGATACGCAGTATTTT.

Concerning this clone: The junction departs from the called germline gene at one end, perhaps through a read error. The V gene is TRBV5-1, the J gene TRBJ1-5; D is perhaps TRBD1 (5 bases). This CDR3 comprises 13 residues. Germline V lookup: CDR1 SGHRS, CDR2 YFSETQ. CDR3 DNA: TGCGCCAGCAGCCCACATGGACATCCTAGAATCTATTTT. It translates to CASSPHGHPRIYF.

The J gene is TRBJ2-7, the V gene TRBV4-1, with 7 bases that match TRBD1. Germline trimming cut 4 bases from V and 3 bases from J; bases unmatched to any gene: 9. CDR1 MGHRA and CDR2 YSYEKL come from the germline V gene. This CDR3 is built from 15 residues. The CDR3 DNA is TGCGCCAGCAGCCTTACCGGGACAGCAGACTACGAGCAGTACTTC. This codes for CASSLTGTADYEQYF.

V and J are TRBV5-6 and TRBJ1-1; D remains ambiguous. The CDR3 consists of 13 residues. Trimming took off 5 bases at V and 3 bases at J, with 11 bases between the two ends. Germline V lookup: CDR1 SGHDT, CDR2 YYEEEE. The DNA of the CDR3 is TGTGCCAGCAGTTGGAGTAGAGACACTGAAGCTTTCTTT. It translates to CASSWSRDTEAFF.

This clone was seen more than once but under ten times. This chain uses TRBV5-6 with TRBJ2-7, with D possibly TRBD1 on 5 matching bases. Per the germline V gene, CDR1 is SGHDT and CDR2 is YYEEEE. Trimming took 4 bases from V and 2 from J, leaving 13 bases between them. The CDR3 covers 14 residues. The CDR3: CASSQTDTPYEQYF. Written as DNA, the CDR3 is TGTGCCAGCAGCCAGACGGACACACCCTACGAGCAGTACTTC.

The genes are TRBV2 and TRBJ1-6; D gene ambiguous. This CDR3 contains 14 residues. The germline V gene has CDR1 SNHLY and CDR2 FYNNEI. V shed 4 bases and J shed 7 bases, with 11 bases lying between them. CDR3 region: CASSGEGENSPLHF. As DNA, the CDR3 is TGTGCCAGCAGTGGGGAGGGTGAGAATTCACCCCTCCACTTT.

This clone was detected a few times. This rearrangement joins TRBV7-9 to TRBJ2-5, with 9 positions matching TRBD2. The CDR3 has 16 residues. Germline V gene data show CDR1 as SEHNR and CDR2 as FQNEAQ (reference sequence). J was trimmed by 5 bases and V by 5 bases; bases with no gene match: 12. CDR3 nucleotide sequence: TGTGCCAGCAGCCAGGGGGTAGCGGGGGTCGATGAGACCCAGTACTTC. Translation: CASSQGVAGVDETQYF.

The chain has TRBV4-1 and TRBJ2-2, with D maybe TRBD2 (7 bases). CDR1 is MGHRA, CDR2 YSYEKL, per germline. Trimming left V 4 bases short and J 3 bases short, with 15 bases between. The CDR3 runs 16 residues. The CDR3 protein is CASSRVGGADTGELFF. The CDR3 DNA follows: TGCGCCAGCAGCCGCGTAGGGGGGGCTGACACCGGGGAGCTGTTTTTT.

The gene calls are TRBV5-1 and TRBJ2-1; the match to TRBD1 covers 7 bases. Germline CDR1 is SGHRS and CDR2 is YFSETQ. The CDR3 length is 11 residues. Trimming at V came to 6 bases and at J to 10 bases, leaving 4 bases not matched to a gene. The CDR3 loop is CASTKQGEQFF. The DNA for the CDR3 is TGCGCCAGCACCAAACAGGGGGAGCAGTTCTTC.

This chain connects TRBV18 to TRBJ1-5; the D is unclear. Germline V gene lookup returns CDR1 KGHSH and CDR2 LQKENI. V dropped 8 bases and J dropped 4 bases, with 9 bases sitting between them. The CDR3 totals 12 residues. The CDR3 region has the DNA TGTGCCAGCCGTTACGAGAATCAGCCCCAGCATTTT. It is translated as CASRYENQPQHF.

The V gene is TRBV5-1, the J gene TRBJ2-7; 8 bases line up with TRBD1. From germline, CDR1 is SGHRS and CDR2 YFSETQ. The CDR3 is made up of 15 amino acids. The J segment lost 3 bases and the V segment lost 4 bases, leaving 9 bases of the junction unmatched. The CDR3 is CASSPGQGAFYEQYF. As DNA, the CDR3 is TGCGCCAGCAGCCCGGGGCAGGGGGCCTTCTACGAGCAGTACTTC.

The chain's CDR3 is CATSRRQGLYGYTF. The DNA for the CDR3 is TGTGCCACCAGCAGGCGACAGGGCCTCTATGGCTACACCTTC. The chain uses TRBV15 and TRBJ1-2, with 7 bases that match TRBD1. The CDR3 contains 14 residues. V shed 3 bases, J shed 4 bases, and the junction held 5 bases outside the gene matches. Per germline, CDR1 LNHNV and CDR2 YYDKDF (reference sequence).

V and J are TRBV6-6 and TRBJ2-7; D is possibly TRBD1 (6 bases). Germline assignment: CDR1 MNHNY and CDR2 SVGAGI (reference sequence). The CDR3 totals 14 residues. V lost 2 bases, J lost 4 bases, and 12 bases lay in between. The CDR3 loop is CASSYRGNEYEQYF. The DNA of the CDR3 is TGTGCCAGCAGTTACAGGGGGAATGAATACGAGCAGTACTTC.

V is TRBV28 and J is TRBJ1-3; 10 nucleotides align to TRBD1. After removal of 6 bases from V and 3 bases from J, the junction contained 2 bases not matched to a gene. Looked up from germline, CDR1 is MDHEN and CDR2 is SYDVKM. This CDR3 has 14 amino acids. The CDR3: CASSGTGDGNTIYF. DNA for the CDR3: TGTGCCAGCAGCGGGACAGGGGATGGAAACACCATATATTTT.

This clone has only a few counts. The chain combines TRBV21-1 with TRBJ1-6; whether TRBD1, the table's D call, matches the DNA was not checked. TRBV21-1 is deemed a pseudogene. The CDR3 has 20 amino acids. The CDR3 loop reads CASSTPPRQADSSYNSPLHF. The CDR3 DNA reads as TGTGCCAGCAGCACCCCCCCACGACAAGCTGACAGCTCCTATAATTCACCCCTCCACTTT.

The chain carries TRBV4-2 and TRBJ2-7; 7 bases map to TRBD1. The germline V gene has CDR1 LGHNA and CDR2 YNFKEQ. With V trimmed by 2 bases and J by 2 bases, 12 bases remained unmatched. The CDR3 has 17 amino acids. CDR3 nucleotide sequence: TGTGCCAGCAGCCAACGAACGGACAGGATCTTTACCTACGAGCAGTACTTC. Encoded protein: CASSQRTDRIFTYEQYF.

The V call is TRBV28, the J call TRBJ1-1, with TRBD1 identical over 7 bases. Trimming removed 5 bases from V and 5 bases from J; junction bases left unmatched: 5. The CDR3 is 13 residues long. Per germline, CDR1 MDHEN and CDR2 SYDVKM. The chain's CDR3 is CASSTTGQTEAFF. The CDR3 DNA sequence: TGTGCCAGCAGTACGACAGGGCAAACTGAAGCTTTCTTT.

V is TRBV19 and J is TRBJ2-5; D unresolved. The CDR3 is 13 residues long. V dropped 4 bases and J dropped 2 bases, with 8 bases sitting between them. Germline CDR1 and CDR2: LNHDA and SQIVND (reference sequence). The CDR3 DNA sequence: TGTGCCAGTAGTACACAGAGTCAAGAGACCCAGTACTTC. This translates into CASSTQSQETQYF.

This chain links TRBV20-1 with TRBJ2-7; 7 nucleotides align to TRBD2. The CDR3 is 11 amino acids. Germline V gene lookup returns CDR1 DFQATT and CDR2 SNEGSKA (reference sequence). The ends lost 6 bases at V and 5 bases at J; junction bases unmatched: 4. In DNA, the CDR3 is TGCAGTGCCGGGGGGAGGGACGAGCAGTACTTC. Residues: CSAGGRDEQYF.

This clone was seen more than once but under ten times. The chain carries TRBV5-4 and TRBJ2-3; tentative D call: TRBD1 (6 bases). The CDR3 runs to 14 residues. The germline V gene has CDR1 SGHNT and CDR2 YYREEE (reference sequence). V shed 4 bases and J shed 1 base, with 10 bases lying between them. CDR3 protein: CASSHPGGTDTQYF. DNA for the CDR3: TGTGCCAGCAGCCACCCAGGGGGCACAGATACGCAGTATTTT.

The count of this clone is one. This CDR3 reads CASKQSNQPQHF. The DNA of the CDR3 is TGTGCCAGCAAACAAAGCAATCAGCCCCAGCATTTT. The chain is built from TRBV19 and TRBJ1-5, with D unclear. Trimming stripped 9 bases from V and 1 base from J, with 7 bases between. This CDR3 is built from 12 residues. Germline CDR1 reads LNHDA; CDR2 reads SQIVND (reference sequence).

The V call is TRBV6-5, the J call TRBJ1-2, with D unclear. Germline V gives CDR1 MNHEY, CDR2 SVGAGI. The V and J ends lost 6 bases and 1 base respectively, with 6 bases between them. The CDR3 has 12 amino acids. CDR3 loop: CASSPRNYGYTF. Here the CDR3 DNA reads TGTGCCAGCAGCCCTCGTAACTATGGCTACACCTTC.